This T cell receptor (beta chain) was documented in a study of cytomegalovirus exposure and HLA in healthy donors. General observations from the study: DRB1 showed the most TCR associations and HLA-C the fewest in a later analysis, as rates varied by HLA locus.

Points on this clone: The antigen is not known.

Germline-derived CDR1 and CDR2 are SEHNR and FQNEAQ (reference sequence). The CDR3 covers 14 residues. V trimming: 5 bases; J trimming: 7 bases; junction bases outside the gene matches: 3. The PCR used 60 Vbeta and 13 Jbeta primers. The method was immunoSEQ multiplex PCR; TCRdb's version includes in-frame clones alone and lacks a portion of them. The sample has around 64,000 clones, around 89% seen once. The sequenced sample consisted of PBMCs. The clonotype originates from a woman aged 25-40 years in good health and CMV-seropositive. This chain connects TRBV7-9 to TRBJ1-4, with 11 positions matching TRBD1. The CDR3 loop is CASSVGQGVEKLFF. DNA of the CDR3: TGTGCCAGCAGCGTGGGACAGGGGGTTGAAAAACTGTTTTTT.